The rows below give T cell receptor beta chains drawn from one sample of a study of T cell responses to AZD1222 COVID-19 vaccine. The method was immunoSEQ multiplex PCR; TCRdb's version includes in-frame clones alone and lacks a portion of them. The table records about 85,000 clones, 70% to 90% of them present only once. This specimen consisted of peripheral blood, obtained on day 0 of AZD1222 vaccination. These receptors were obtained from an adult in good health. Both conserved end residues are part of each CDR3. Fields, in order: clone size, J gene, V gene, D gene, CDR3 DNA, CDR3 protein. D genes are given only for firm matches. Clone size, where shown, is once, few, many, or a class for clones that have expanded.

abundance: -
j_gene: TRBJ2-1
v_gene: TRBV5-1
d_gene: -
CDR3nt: TGCGCCAGCAGCAGGACAGCCTTCTCCTACAATGAGCAGTTCTTC
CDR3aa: CASSRTAFSYNEQFF

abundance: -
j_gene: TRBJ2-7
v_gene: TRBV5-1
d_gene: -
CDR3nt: TGCGCCAGCAGCTTAAACCGGGCCTACGAGCAGTACTTC
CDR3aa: CASSLNRAYEQYF

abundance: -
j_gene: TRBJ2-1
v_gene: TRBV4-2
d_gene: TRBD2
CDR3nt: TGTGCCAGCAGCCAAGAGTACGTCGGGGGGGCAGTCAATGAGCAGTTCTTC
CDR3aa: CASSQEYVGGAVNEQFF

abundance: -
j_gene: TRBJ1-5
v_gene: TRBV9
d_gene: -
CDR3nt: TGTGCCAGCAGCGTAGACAGGGGCAATCAGCCCCAGCATTTT
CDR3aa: CASSVDRGNQPQHF

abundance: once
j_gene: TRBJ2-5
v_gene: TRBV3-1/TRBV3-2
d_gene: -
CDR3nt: TGTGCCAGCAGCCCTCCTGGCGGCGGGGAGACCCAGTACTTC
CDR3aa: CASSPPGGGETQYF

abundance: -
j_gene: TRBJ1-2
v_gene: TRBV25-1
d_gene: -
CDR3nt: TGTGCCAGCATGAGAGGGGAGGGGTATGGCTACACCTTC
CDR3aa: CASMRGEGYGYTF

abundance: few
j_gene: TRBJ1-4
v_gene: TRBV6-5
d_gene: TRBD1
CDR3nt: TGTGCCAGCTGGGGGACAGGGAACGAAAAACTGTTTTTT
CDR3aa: CASWGTGNEKLFF

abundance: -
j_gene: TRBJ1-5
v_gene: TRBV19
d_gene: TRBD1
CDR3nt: TGTGCCAGTAGATGGACAGGGGGCTTCAGCAATCAGCCCCAGCATTTT
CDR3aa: CASRWTGGFSNQPQHF

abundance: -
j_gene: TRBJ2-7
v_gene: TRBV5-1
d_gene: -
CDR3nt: TGCGCCAGCAGCTCGCTAGACAGCTCCTACGAGCAGTACTTC
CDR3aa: CASSSLDSSYEQYF

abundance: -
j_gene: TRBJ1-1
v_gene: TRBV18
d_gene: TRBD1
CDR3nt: TGTGCCAGCTCACCAATGACACCCGGGACAGGGAACACTGAAGCTTTCTTT
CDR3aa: CASSPMTPGTGNTEAFF

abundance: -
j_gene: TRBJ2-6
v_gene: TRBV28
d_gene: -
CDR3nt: TGTGCCAGCAGTTTCGGCGAACCATACTCTGGGGCCAACGTCCTGACTTTC
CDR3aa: CASSFGEPYSGANVLTF

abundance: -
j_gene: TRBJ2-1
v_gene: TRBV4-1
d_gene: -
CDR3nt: TGCGCCAGCAGCCAAGGCGGGTCCATATATGAGCAGTTCTTC
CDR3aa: CASSQGGSIYEQFF

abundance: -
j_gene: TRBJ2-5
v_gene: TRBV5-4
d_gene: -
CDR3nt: TGTGCCAGCAGCTTGGCAGACGGGGGCCTGTCTGTTACCCAGTACTTC
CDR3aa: CASSLADGGLSVTQYF

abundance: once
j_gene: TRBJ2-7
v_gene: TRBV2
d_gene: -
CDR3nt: TGTGCCAGCAGTGGACAGGGCGGGGGTTACGAGCAGTACTTC
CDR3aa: CASSGQGGGYEQYF

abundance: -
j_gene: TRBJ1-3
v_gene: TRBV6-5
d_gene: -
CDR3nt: TGTGCCAGCACCGGACAGGGAAACACCATATATTTT
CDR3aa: CASTGQGNTIYF

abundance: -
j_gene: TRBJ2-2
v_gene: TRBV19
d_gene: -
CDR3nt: TGTGCCAGTAGTCGGCAGGGCCAGATCATCACCGGGGAGCTGTTTTTT
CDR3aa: CASSRQGQIITGELFF

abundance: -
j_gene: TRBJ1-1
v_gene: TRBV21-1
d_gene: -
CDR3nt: TGTGCCAACTACCCTAGAGGGGAGGGAAGAGGAACTGAAGCTTTCTTT
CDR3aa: CANYPRGEGRGTEAFF

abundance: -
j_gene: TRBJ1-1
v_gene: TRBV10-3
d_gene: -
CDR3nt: TGTGCCATCAGTGAGTCGGAGGTGAGTGCTTTCTTT
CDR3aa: CAISESEVSAFF

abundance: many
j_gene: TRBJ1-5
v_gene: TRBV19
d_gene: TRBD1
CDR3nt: TGTGCCAGTAGTATAACCGGACAGGGGGCGCCTAGCAATCAGCCCCAGCATTTT
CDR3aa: CASSITGQGAPSNQPQHF

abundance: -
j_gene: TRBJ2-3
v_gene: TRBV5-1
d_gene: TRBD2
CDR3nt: TGCGCCAGCAGTGCGGGGGGCTACACAGATACGCAGTATTTT
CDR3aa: CASSAGGYTDTQYF

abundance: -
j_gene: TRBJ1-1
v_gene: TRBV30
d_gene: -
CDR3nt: TGTGCCTGGTCGTCAGGGATGAACACTGAAGCTTTCTTT
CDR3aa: CAWSSGMNTEAFF

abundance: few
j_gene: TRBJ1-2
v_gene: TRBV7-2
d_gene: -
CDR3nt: TGTGCCAGCAGCTTAGTGGGCGGGGACTATGGCTACACCTTC
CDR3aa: CASSLVGGDYGYTF

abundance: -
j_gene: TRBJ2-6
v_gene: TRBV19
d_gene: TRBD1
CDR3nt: TGTGCCAGTAGAGTTTGGGGAGCGGGACAGGGACCTGCTGGGGCCAACGTCCTGACTTTC
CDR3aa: CASRVWGAGQGPAGANVLTF

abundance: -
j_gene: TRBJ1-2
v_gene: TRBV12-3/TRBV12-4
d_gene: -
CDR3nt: TGTGCCAGCAGTTGGAACGACTATGGCTACACCTTC
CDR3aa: CASSWNDYGYTF

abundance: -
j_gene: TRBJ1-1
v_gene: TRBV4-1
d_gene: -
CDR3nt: TGCGCCAGCAGCCAAGATGTAGACGGAACTCGGAGGGCTGAAGCTTTCTTT
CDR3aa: CASSQDVDGTRRAEAFF

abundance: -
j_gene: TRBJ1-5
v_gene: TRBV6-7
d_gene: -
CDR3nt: TGTGCCAGCAGTTACTCCCCCGGGAGGATGGGGCAGCCCCAGCATTTT
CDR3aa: CASSYSPGRMGQPQHF

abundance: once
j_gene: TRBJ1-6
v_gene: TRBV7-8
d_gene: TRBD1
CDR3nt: TGTGCCAGCAGCTTAACAGGGGTTAATTCACCCCTCCACTTT
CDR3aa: CASSLTGVNSPLHF

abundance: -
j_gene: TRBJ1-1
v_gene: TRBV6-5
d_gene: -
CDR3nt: TGTGCCAGCAGCTCGGCGGGACAGAACACTGAAGCTTTCTTT
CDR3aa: CASSSAGQNTEAFF

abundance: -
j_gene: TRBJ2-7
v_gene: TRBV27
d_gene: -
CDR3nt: TGTGCCAGCAGTTTAAGGCCCCCTTTTGAGCAGTACTTC
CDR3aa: CASSLRPPFEQYF

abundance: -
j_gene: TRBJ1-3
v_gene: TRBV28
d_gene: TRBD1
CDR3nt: TGTGCCAGCAGCCAGGGACAGACTGGAAACACCATATATTTT
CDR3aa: CASSQGQTGNTIYF

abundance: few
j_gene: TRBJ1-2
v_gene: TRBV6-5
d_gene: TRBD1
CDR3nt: TGTGCCAGCAGTTATGGACAGGCTTTTTCGGGCTATGGCTACACCTTC
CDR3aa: CASSYGQAFSGYGYTF

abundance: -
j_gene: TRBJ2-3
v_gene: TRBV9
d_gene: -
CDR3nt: TGTGCCAGCAGCGTAGGGTCGATGGGGCCGGATACGCAGTATTTT
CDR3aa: CASSVGSMGPDTQYF

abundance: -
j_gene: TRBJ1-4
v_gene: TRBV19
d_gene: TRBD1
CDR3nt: TGTGCCAGTAGAGACTATACCGGGACAGGGAAAAAACTGTTTTTT
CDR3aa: CASRDYTGTGKKLFF

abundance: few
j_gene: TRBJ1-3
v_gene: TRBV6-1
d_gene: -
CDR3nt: TGTGCCAGCAGTGAAATGGAGGCCCGAAACACCATATATTTT
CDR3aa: CASSEMEARNTIYF

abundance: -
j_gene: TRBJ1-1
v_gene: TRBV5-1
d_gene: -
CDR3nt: TGCGCCAGCAGCCTGACAGGCTCCCACACTGAAGCTTTCTTT
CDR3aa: CASSLTGSHTEAFF

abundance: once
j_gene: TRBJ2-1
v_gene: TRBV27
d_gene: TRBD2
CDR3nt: TGTGCCAGCAGTTTTGGGGGAGGGCGGTACAATGAGCAGTTCTTC
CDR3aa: CASSFGGGRYNEQFF

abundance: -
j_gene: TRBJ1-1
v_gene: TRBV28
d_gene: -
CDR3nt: TGTGCCAGCAGTTCTCCCGGGGGGGGCGGATCACATGGCGGAGCTTTCTTT
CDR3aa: CASSSPGGGGSHGGAFF

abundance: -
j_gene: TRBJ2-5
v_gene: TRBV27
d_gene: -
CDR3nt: TGTGCCAGCAGTTTAAGCAGATGGGGAGAGACCCAGTACTTC
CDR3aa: CASSLSRWGETQYF

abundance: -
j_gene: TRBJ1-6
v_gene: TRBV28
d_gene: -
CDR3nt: TGTGCCAGCAGTTTATCGGTGGTGGGGAGCCGGTTTTCACCCCTCCACTTT
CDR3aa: CASSLSVVGSRFSPLHF

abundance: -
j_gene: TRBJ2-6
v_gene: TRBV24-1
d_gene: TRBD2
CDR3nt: TGTGCCACCAGTGGTCTAGCGGGGGGGACAGGCTCTGGGGCCAACGTCCTGACTTTC
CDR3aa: CATSGLAGGTGSGANVLTF

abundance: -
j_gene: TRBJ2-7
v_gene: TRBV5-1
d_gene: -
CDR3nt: TGCGCCAGCGAACAGGGAGGCGAGCAGTACTTC
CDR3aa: CASEQGGEQYF

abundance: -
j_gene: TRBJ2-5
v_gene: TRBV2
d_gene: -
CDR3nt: TGTGCCAGCACTCCCTGGAGGGCGGAGACCCAGTACTTC
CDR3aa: CASTPWRAETQYF

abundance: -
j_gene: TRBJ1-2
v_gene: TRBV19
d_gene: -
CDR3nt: TGTGCCAGTAGTGCAGCCCCGGGCGGGGGCTACACCTTC
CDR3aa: CASSAAPGGGYTF

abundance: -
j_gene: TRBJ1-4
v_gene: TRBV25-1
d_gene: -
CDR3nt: TGTGCCAGCAGATATAATGAAAAACTGTTTTTT
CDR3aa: CASRYNEKLFF

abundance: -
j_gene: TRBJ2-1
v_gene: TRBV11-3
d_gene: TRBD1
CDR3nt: TGTGCCAGCAGCTTTAGCCGGGACAGGGGGCTTGACAATGAGCAGTTCTTC
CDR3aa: CASSFSRDRGLDNEQFF

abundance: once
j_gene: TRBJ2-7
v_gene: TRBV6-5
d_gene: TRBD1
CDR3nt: TGTGCCAGCAGATATTTTAGGACAGGGGGCTACGAGCAGTACTTC
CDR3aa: CASRYFRTGGYEQYF

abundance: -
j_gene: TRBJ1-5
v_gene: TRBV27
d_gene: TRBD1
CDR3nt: TGTGCCAGCAGTAGGCGGGCAGGGGGCTTCAATCAGCCCCAGCATTTT
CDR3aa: CASSRRAGGFNQPQHF

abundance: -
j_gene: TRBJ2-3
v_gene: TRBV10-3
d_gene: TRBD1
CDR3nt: TGTGCCATCAGGGGACAGGGCTCTGGGGCAGATACGCAGTATTTT
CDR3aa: CAIRGQGSGADTQYF

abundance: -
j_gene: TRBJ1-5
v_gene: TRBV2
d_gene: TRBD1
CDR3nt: TGTGCCAGCAGACAGGGGTTAAGCAATCAGCCCCAGCATTTT
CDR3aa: CASRQGLSNQPQHF

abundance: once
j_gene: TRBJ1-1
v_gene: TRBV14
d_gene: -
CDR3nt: TGTGCCAGCAGCCCTGACTGGGGGGACACTGAAGCTTTCTTT
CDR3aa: CASSPDWGDTEAFF

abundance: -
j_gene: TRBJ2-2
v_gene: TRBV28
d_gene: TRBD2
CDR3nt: TGTGCCAGCAGATTAGCGGGATTCGCCGGGGAGCTGTTTTTT
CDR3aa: CASRLAGFAGELFF

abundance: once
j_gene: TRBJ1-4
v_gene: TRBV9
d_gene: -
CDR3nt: TGTGCCAGCAGCGTAGGGGACGTAACGAATGAAAAACTGTTTTTT
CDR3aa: CASSVGDVTNEKLFF

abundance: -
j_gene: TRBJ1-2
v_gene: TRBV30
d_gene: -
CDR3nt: TGTGCCTGGATGGGGCGGCGGAGCTATGGCTACACCTTC
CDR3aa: CAWMGRRSYGYTF

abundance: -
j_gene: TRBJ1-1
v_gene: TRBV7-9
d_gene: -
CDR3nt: TGTGCCAGCAGTCCCCGACAGACGGCTGAAGCTTTCTTT
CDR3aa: CASSPRQTAEAFF